This TCR beta chain was recorded in a study of blood T cells in healthy people across ages. Findings and limits, study-wide: Fewer expanded clones and more diversity marked long-lived versus aged donors.

As to this clonotype: Its antigen is undetermined.

Then a second PCR, running roughly 7 to 11 cycles, was carried out with a sample-barcoded 5' primer and a J-beta primer mix. One entry per CDR3 protein results from TCRdb running MiXCR on the 5' RACE reads. In the table there are hundreds of thousands of distinct CDR3 sequences, less than 40% of which are singletons. This TCR derives from a woman aged 80 or over in good health. The specimen was blood.

CDR3 nucleotides: TGTGCCAGCAGCTTTCAGGGGGCGGCCACCGGGGAGCTGTTTTTT. This gives the protein CASSFQGAATGELFF. This rearrangement joins TRBV7-2 to TRBJ2-2, with 8 bases lining up with TRBD1. V lost 3 bases, J lost 4 bases, and 4 bases stayed unmatched. The length of the CDR3 is 15 residues. Looked up from germline, CDR1 is SGHTA and CDR2 is FQGNSA.